The 23 T cell receptor beta chains below all came from one sample that was sequenced in a study of T cells in localized non-small cell lung cancer. Data came from immunoSEQ multiplex PCR; TCRdb stores just in-frame clones and leaves some out. The table records roughly 16,000 clones, more than 70% of them present only once. The source was peripheral blood, collected before any cancer treatment. These receptors all stem from a woman between 35 and 75 years old with stage I lung adenocarcinoma.

About this clone itself: Other DNA sequences of this sample code for an identical CDR3. This chain uses TRBV7-2 with TRBJ2-1; TRBD2 aligns across 7 bases. This CDR3 is 15 amino acids long. CDR1 is SGHTA, CDR2 FQGNSA, per germline. V dropped 3 bases and J dropped 3; count of bases not matched to a gene: 5. The CDR3 is CASSFLSGVYNEQFF. Here the CDR3 DNA reads TGTGCCAGCAGCTTCCTGAGCGGGGTCTACAATGAGCAGTTCTTC.

This chain connects TRBV21-1 to TRBJ1-5; the DNA was not compared with TRBD1, the D call given in the table. TRBV21-1 is designated a pseudogene. This CDR3 has 14 amino acids. The chain's CDR3 is CASSTRGHDQPQHF. The DNA of the CDR3 is TGTGCCAGCAGCACCAGGGGGCATGATCAGCCCCAGCATTTT.

The chain links TRBV19 to TRBJ1-5, with no clear D. The length of the CDR3 is 16 residues. V was cut by 7 bases and J by 4 bases, with 20 bases left in between. Germline assignment: CDR1 LNHDA and CDR2 SQIVND (reference sequence). The CDR3 loop is CASTEKGYMANQPQHF. DNA of the CDR3: TGTGCCAGTACGGAAAAGGGTTACATGGCAAATCAGCCCCAGCATTTT.

For this clone: An end of the junction does not agree with germline; a read error may underlie this. The chain combines TRBV7-9 with TRBJ2-2, with D maybe TRBD2 (5 bases). The V gene's germline CDR1 is SEHNR and CDR2 FQNEAQ (reference sequence). This CDR3 contains 15 residues. CDR3 DNA sequence: TGTGCCAGCAGCCTAGCCTACGGGGACACCGGGGAGCTGTTTTTT. This gives the protein CASSLAYGDTGELFF.

The rearrangement uses TRBV5-4 and TRBJ1-2, with 8 nucleotides matching TRBD1. The germline V gene has CDR1 SGHNT and CDR2 YYREEE (reference sequence). Losses at the gene ends were 2 bases for V and 2 bases for J; bases not matched to a gene: 11. CDR3 length: 17 residues. The CDR3 reads CASSLKARAGGNYGYTF. In DNA, the CDR3 is TGTGCCAGCAGCTTAAAGGCCCGGGCAGGGGGCAACTATGGCTACACCTTC.

V gene TRBV5-4 combines with J gene TRBJ1-2; no reliable D call. Germline loops: CDR1 SGHNT, CDR2 YYREEE (reference sequence). V lost 1 base, J lost 0 bases, and 13 bases lay in between. CDR3 length: 16 amino acids. The CDR3 loop reads CASSLLGQLANYGYTF. CDR3 DNA sequence: TGTGCCAGCAGCTTGCTGGGCCAGTTAGCTAACTATGGCTACACCTTC.

The V call is TRBV15, the J call TRBJ2-5; D is uncertain. V dropped 0 bases and J dropped 0 bases, with 8 bases sitting between them. Germline V lookup: CDR1 LNHNV, CDR2 YYDKDF (reference sequence). The CDR3 consists of 15 residues. Written as DNA, the CDR3 is TGTGCCACCAGCAGAGAGCTCCAGTACCAAGAGACCCAGTACTTC. Protein sequence: CATSRELQYQETQYF.

The V call is TRBV11-2, the J call TRBJ2-7, with TRBD2 matching over 8 bases. CDR1 is SGHAT, CDR2 FQNNGV, per germline. Losses at the gene ends were 5 bases for V and 1 base for J; bases not matched to a gene: 10. This CDR3 comprises 16 residues. The CDR3 DNA reads TGTGCCAGCAGCCAACCCCCTAGCGGGCCATCCTACGAGCAGTACTTC. The encoded protein is CASSQPPSGPSYEQYF.

V and J are TRBV6-1 and TRBJ1-6; the D gene is possibly TRBD1 (5 bases). Trimming stripped 7 bases from V and 5 bases from J, with 12 bases between. Germline assignment: CDR1 MNHNS and CDR2 SASEGT. This CDR3 spans 14 amino acids. The CDR3 DNA follows: TGTGCCAGCAATAGACAGACAGATAATTCACCCCTCCACTTT. Translating it yields CASNRQTDNSPLHF.

The chain recombines TRBV10-3 with TRBJ2-2; TRBD1 aligns across 8 bases. Per germline, CDR1 ENHRY and CDR2 SYGVKD. There are 16 residues in the CDR3. V lost 9 bases to trimming and J lost 4 bases; unmatched junction nucleotides: 13. CDR3 sequence reads: CAIGTGQIRGTGELFF. CDR3 DNA: TGTGCCATAGGGACAGGTCAGATTCGCGGCACCGGGGAGCTGTTTTTT.

The chain uses TRBV6-6 and TRBJ2-7; the match to TRBD1 covers 12 bases. The germline V gene has CDR1 MNHNY and CDR2 SVGAGI (reference sequence). There are 15 residues in the CDR3. The trim removed 4 bases at V and 5 bases at J, leaving 6 bases unmatched. This CDR3 is CASSSWDRGQNEQYF. The CDR3 nucleotides read TGTGCCAGCAGTTCCTGGGACAGGGGGCAAAACGAGCAGTACTTC.

The gene calls are TRBV30 and TRBJ2-5; 7 bases map to TRBD1. The CDR3 has 12 residues. The germline gives CDR1 GTSNPN, CDR2 SVGIG (reference sequence). Trimming took 4 bases from V and 2 from J; bases not matched to a gene: 1. CDR3 nucleotide sequence: TGTGCCTGGACAGGGGGACAAGAGACCCAGTACTTC. It specifies CAWTGGQETQYF.

V usage is TRBV7-2 and J usage is TRBJ1-4; 9 bases map to TRBD1. Looked up from germline, CDR1 is SGHTA and CDR2 is FQGNSA. V lost 4 bases and J lost 8; bases outside the gene matches: 8. CDR3 length: 15 residues. As DNA, the CDR3 is TGTGCCAGCAGCTCACAACAGGGGGCGCGAGAAAAACTGTTTTTT. Translating it yields CASSSQQGAREKLFF.

This clone has only one observation. The chain has TRBV5-1 and TRBJ1-1; D unclear. The CDR3 has 15 residues. The V gene lost 5 bases and the J gene lost 4 bases, with 18 bases spanning the gap. In germline, CDR1 is SGHRS, CDR2 YFSETQ. As DNA, the CDR3 is TGCGCCAGCAGTTGGGAGGCGATGGTTGGCACTGAAGCTTTCTTT. This gives the protein CASSWEAMVGTEAFF.

The chain is built from TRBV21-1 and TRBJ1-2. TRBV21-1 is assigned pseudogene status. The CDR3 has 10 amino acids. The CDR3 region has the DNA TGTGCCAGCAGCAAGGGAGGCTACACCTTC. It yields the protein CASSKGGYTF.

The genes are TRBV5-1 and TRBJ1-1; D gene unclear. The V gene lost 0 bases and the J gene lost 1 base, with 10 bases spanning the gap. This CDR3 region has 15 residues. CDR1 and CDR2 from the germline V gene are SGHRS and YFSETQ. The CDR3 region is CASSLGWGGNTEAFF. CDR3 nucleotide sequence: TGCGCCAGCAGCTTGGGATGGGGAGGGAACACTGAAGCTTTCTTT.

In regard to this clone: One end of the junction is discordant with germline, which a read error may explain. This rearrangement joins TRBV29-1 to TRBJ2-2, with D perhaps matching TRBD1 or TRBD2 (6 bases each). The CDR3 loop spans 15 amino acids. The germline gives CDR1 SQVTM, CDR2 ANQGSEA. The DNA of the CDR3 is TGCAGCGTCGAAGGGGGGTTAGGCGGGACCGGGGAGCTGTTTTTT. As protein: CSVEGGLGGTGELFF.

This clone was observed a handful of times. The V call is TRBV7-8, the J call TRBJ2-1; 7 bases are a match to TRBD1. The CDR3 contains 15 residues. The germline gives CDR1 SGHVS, CDR2 FQNEAQ. V shed 6 bases and J 7 bases; nucleotides not matched to a gene: 12. The CDR3 loop reads CASRELDRARNEQFF. In DNA, the CDR3 is TGTGCCAGCAGAGAGTTAGACAGGGCTCGGAATGAGCAGTTCTTC.

V is TRBV4-1 and J is TRBJ1-6; unclear D gene. Germline V gives CDR1 MGHRA, CDR2 YSYEKL. The CDR3 loop spans 11 amino acids. The V end lost 5 bases, the J end lost 11 bases, and 7 bases lay between the germline ends. CDR3 region: CASSEGAPLHF. In DNA, the CDR3 is TGCGCCAGCAGCGAAGGAGCACCCCTCCACTTT.

The chain links TRBV27 to TRBJ1-2; 10 bases align to TRBD1. V lost 2 bases and J lost 8; bases outside the gene matches: 17. Germline-derived CDR1 and CDR2 are MNHEY and SMNVEV (reference sequence). The CDR3 is 18 residues long. CDR3 bases: TGTGCCAGCAGTTTAAGAGGGGGACAGGGGAGGGCAACTAAGGGCTACACCTTC. Protein sequence: CASSLRGGQGRATKGYTF.

J is TRBJ2-1 and V is TRBV20-1; D unclear. Germline V gene data show CDR1 as DFQATT and CDR2 as SNEGSKA (reference sequence). Trimming left V 3 bases short and J 6 bases short, with 6 bases between. CDR3 length: 11 amino acids. This chain's CDR3 is CSASPSNEQFF. As DNA, the CDR3 is TGCAGTGCTAGCCCGTCCAATGAGCAGTTCTTC.

This clone ranks as large. The chain links TRBV25-1 to TRBJ2-3; TRBD1 matches at 9 bases. Germline V gene sequence: CDR1 MGHDK, CDR2 SYGVNS. This CDR3 region has 14 residues. V was clipped by 2 bases and J by 6 bases; unmatched bases: 3. This CDR3 is CASSEGQGYDTQYF. The CDR3 DNA reads TGTGCCAGCAGTGAAGGACAGGGGTACGATACGCAGTATTTT. Together with reference TRBV25-1 and TRBJ2-3, the CDR3 gives the full variable domain: EADIYQTPRYLVIGTGKKITLECSQTMGHDKMYWYQQDPGMELHLIHYSYGVNSTEKGDLSSESTVSRIRTEHFPLTLESARPSHTSQYLCASSEGQGYDTQYFGPGTRLTVL.

CDR3 nucleotides: TGTGCCAGCAGCTTAGGGGTTGAGGGTAATGAGCAGTTCTTC. Protein product: CASSLGVEGNEQFF. The chain combines TRBV11-2 with TRBJ2-1; D may be TRBD2 (5 bases). CDR1 is SGHAT and CDR2 is FQNNGV in the germline V gene. The CDR3 covers 14 residues. V was pared by 1 base and J by 7 bases, with 11 bases between.